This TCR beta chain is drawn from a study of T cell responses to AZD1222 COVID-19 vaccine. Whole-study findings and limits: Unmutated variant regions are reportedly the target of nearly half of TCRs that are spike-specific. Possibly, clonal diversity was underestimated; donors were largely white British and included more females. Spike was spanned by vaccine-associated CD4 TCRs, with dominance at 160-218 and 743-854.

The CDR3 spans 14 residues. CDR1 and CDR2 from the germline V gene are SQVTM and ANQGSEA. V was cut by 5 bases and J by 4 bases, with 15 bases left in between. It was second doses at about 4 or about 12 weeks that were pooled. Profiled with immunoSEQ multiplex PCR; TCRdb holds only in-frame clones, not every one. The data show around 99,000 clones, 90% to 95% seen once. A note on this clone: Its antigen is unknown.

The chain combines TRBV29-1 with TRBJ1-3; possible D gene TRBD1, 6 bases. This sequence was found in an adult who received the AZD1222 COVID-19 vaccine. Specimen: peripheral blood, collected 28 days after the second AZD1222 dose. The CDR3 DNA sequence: TGCAGCGTTCCCGCGGGGGCATTCGGAAACACCATATATTTT. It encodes CSVPAGAFGNTIYF.